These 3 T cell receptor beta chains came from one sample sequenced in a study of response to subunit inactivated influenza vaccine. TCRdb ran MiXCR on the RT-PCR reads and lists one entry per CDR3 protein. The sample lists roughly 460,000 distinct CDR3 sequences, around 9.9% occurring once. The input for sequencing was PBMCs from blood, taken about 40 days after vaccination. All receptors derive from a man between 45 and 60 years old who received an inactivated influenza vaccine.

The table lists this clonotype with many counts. The DNA for the CDR3 is TGCAGCCTGGGACGGGACCGGAACACTGAAGCTTTCTTT. Residues: CSLGRDRNTEAFF. The chain couples TRBV29-1 to TRBJ1-1, with TRBD1 as a possible D gene (5 bases). Trimming shortened V by 8 bases and J by 1 base, and 14 bases separated the two germline ends. CDR1 is SQVTM, CDR2 ANQGSEA, per germline. The CDR3 runs 13 residues.

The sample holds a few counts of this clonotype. DNA for the CDR3: TGTGCCAGCAGTGCCCTGTCAGGCAGCACCGGGGAGCTGTTTTTT. Protein product: CASSALSGSTGELFF. The chain is built from TRBV27 and TRBJ2-2; D remains unclear. Between the trimmed V and J ends, which lost 5 bases and 4 bases, there was a span of 14 bases. The CDR3 has 15 amino acids. CDR1 is MNHEY, CDR2 SMNVEV, per germline (reference sequence).

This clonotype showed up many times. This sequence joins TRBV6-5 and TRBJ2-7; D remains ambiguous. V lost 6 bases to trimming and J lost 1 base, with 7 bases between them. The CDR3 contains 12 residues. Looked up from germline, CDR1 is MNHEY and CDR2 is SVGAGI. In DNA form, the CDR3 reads TGTGCCAGCAGGGCCCTGTCCTACGAGCAGTACTTC. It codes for CASRALSYEQYF.